This record covers a single T cell receptor (beta chain). The specificity of this receptor is unknown. Base qualities are not provided; no much larger clone lies one nucleotide away. Read against the paper, the sample's time point label means: persistent/refractory GD, antithyroid drugs over 5 years with positive TRAb. For both TCR sequencing and RNA sequencing, RNA was extracted from PBMCs in TRIzol. Graves' disease was diagnosed according to American Thyroid Association guidelines. Recruitment of patients was carried out at an endocrinology department in Xi'an, China. Each patient gave approximately 10 milliliters of peripheral blood, collected in an EDTA anticoagulant tube. Ficoll Paque Plus density gradient separation was used to isolate PBMCs, and no additional T cell sorting was done. An Agilent 2100 Bioanalyzer and agarose gel were used to assess RNA quality, and a NanoDrop 2000 was used to measure RNA concentration.

The receptor library was made with multiplex PCR. Sequencer: Illumina HiSeq 4000. iRepertoire HTBI primers and Arm-PCR amplification of CDR3 regions were used to construct TCR beta libraries. Gel purification was performed on PCR products prior to sequencing. As for the authors' bioinformatics: Gene usage analysis of CDR3 amino acid clonotypes used the 60 to 80 TRBV and about 14 TRBJ segments found across samples. COPE and FqMerger were used to merge the filtered high-quality paired reads into contigs. BLAST was used to align contigs to the IMGT TRBV, TRBD and TRBJ reference genes, and CDR3 was defined following IMGT. Clonotypes above 0.1% frequency were classified as highly expanded clones. Shannon entropy was used to measure repertoire diversity, and the Gini coefficient was used to measure V-J evenness. A clonotype found in more than one individual was treated as public. TCRdb reprocessing: public reads trimmed at Q25 with fastp, clones called with MiXCR, in-frame beta chains kept. Rows are combined by CDR3 protein, so each entry shows the most common genes and DNA. The V and J calls reflect TCRdb's pipeline rather than the authors' work. This sample gives roughly 400,000 distinct CDR3 sequences in total; around 20% of them show up just once. The top ten constitute 14% of the sample.

The entry originates in a study of regulatory T cells in long-lasting Graves disease (dated by TCRdb to 2020 to 2023). Study-wide context: To count as having persistent Graves' disease, a patient had to have received antithyroid drug treatment for over 5 years with TSH receptor autoantibodies remaining persistently positive. Persistent Graves' disease patients were compared with newly diagnosed Graves' disease patients by peripheral blood TCR sequencing and RNA sequencing. The study took place in China and was registered as a clinical trial. A total of 33 samples underwent TCR sequencing: 13 from persistent and about 20 from newly diagnosed Graves' disease patients. Antithyroid drugs had been taken for 8.5 to 13 years on average by persistent Graves' disease patients in the clinical cohort. General study outcomes and caveats: A larger number of public clonotypes was shared among persistent patients (approximately 3,000) than among newly diagnosed patients (roughly 980). Preferential use of TRBV28, TRBJ1-2 and TRBJ2-5 was observed in persistent disease, whereas TRBV20-1 and TRBJ2-1 were favored in newly diagnosed disease. Because the primary lesion, thyroid tissue, could not be accessed, the study looked at peripheral blood alone. The authors noted that the small sample size was a limitation that may lower accuracy. Only the TCR beta chain was sequenced and analyzed. Compared with newly diagnosed patients, patients with persistent Graves' disease had lower TCR Shannon entropy and fewer highly expanded clones, which suggests clonal expansion.

The germline V gene specifies MNHEY as CDR1 and SVGEGT as CDR2. The CDR3 numbers 19 residues from cysteine through phenylalanine. Only the CDR3 portion is preserved as DNA: 57 bases, with reading frame beginning at the first base. Trimming costs V 3 bases and J 2 bases, and their ends lie 20 bases apart. This TCR derives from a female donor with Graves disease. Sequenced here: peripheral blood mononuclear cells (PBMCs), sampled when the disease was refractory, from a patient treated with antithyroid drugs. Recombination connected TRBV6-2 or TRBV6-3 to TRBJ2-6; confidence is insufficient to name the D gene. The CDR3 sequence is CASSYIEENTVTGANVLTF. The sequenced DNA is TGTGCCAGCAGTTATATAGAAGAAAATACAGTAACTGGGGCCAACGTCCTGACTTTC.